The clone carrying this T cell receptor beta chain was observed many times. There are 15 residues in the CDR3. Unmatched junction bases numbered 7, after V lost 3 bases and J lost 5 bases. CDR1 is SGHAT and CDR2 is FQDESV in the germline V gene (reference sequence). Using RNA transcripts as the source, TCR beta CDR3 regions were amplified. The TCR CDR3 first-round RT-PCR relied on the HTBI primer set. Each CDR3 protein gets one entry after TCRdb re-called the multiplex PCR reads with MiXCR. Of tens of thousands of distinct CDR3 sequences in the sample, about 49% were seen once. The data are from a study of T cells in Graves' hyperthyroidism and ophthalmopathy. Patients aged 18 to 65 had newly diagnosed hyperthyroidism that had lasted under 2 months. Each 10 ml fresh peripheral blood draw supplied the PBMCs.

Sample: blood. The chain links TRBV11-1 to TRBJ2-1, with 7 bases lining up with TRBD1. This clonotype was sampled from a woman aged 45 to 65 with Graves' hyperthyroidism that later progressed to Graves' ophthalmopathy. The CDR3 region has the DNA TGTGCCAGCAGCTTCGCAGGGGGTGTCAACAATGAGCAGTTCTTC. This gives the protein CASSFAGGVNNEQFF.